The following is a T cell receptor beta chain sequence with its context. Only in-frame clones appear in the TCRdb table, and some are missing; sequencing was by immunoSEQ multiplex PCR. The data show fewer than 250,000 clones, with about 90% seen just once and around 1.2% held by the top ten. The sample is drawn from a study of blood T cell repertoires in COVID-19. Study-wide context: COVID-19 samples from acute and convalescent phases originated in the United States, Italy and Spain. PBMCs, B-cell-depleted T cells, or T cells provided the cDNA or gDNA that made up the material.

This CDR3 is 13 amino acids long. CDR1 SNHLY and CDR2 FYNNEI come from the germline V gene. The germline V and J ends were trimmed by 8 bases and 2 bases, with 10 bases remaining between them. Material: peripheral blood. This sequence joins TRBV2 and TRBJ1-3; D gene uncertain. This clonotype was obtained from a man aged 25 to 40 with acute or convalescent COVID-19. In DNA, the CDR3 is TGTGCCAGCCTCAGGCAGCCTGGAAACACCATATATTTT. Its translation is CASLRQPGNTIYF.